The clone carrying this TCR beta chain has more than one count but fewer than ten. What it binds is unknown. Time point here: week 47, end of study. Each vaccine dose was 300 ug of mutant IDH1 20-mer peptide, with topical imiquimod. In weeks 1, 3, 5, 7, 11, 15, 19 and 23, patients were vaccinated. The source of the sample is a study of a mutant IDH1 vaccine in newly diagnosed glioma. Study at large: Initiation of the vaccine course occurred 4-6 weeks after radiotherapy alone, or alongside temozolomide cycles. Study-wide results and limits: Changes to the top peripheral T cell clonotypes appeared unrelated to pseudoprogression.

Only in-frame clones appear in the TCRdb table, and some are missing; sequencing was by immunoSEQ multiplex PCR. Of around 50,000 clones in the sample, around 84% are singletons; the top ten hold 3.5% to 4.5%. There are 14 residues in the CDR3. The germline V and J ends were trimmed by 1 base and 3 bases, with 9 bases remaining between them. In germline, CDR1 is MGHRA, CDR2 YSYEKL. This receptor was obtained from a woman aged 25 to 45 with glioma. Some clones in this sample may be carry-over from other donors' samples. This specimen was PBMCs, taken from a glioma patient whose treatment included an IDH1 peptide vaccine. The chain has TRBV4-1 and TRBJ1-1; unclear D gene. CDR3 sequence (DNA): TGCGCCAGCAGCCAAGTAGCCGGGGACACTGAAGCTTTCTTT. It codes for CASSQVAGDTEAFF.